The 27 T cell receptor beta chains below all came from one sample that was sequenced in a study of blood T cell repertoires in COVID-19. Produced via immunoSEQ multiplex PCR; TCRdb's table is partial and in-frame only. The profile shows approximately 230,000 clones, roughly nine tenths of them singletons. The sample comprised PBMCs or T cells enriched from blood (not recorded which). These TCRs come from a woman in her 30s with acute COVID-19.

Concerning this clone itself: The same CDR3 also results from other DNA sequences found in this sample. V gene TRBV6-5 combines with J gene TRBJ2-3; TRBD2 is a possible D gene (6 bases). Germline-derived CDR1 and CDR2 are MNHEY and SVGAGI. With 0 bases removed from V and 6 bases from J, the gap between germline ends came to 10 bases. The CDR3 runs 14 residues. The CDR3 sequence is CASSYSRGGDTQYF. CDR3 nucleotide sequence: TGTGCCAGCAGTTACTCGAGGGGAGGCGATACGCAGTATTTT.

On this clone: Within the sample, other DNA sequences also encode this same CDR3. The CDR3 region has the DNA TGTGCCTGGAACAGGGGCGCCTACGAGCAGTACTTC. It translates to CAWNRGAYEQYF. The J gene is TRBJ2-7, the V gene TRBV30; 7 bases align to TRBD1. Germline V gives CDR1 GTSNPN, CDR2 SVGIG (reference sequence). The CDR3 is 12 amino acids. The J segment lost 2 bases and the V segment lost 4 bases, leaving 2 bases of the junction unmatched.

The chain has TRBV10-2 and TRBJ2-7; D is unresolved. Germline V gives CDR1 WSHSY, CDR2 SAAADI. V lost 1 base, J lost 1 base, and 11 bases lay in between. The CDR3 extends over 15 amino acids. The CDR3 coding sequence is TGCGCCAGCAGTGAGTACTATGGTCAGTCCTACGAGCAGTACTTC. Protein: CASSEYYGQSYEQYF.

The genes are TRBV15 and TRBJ2-2, with 9 bases aligning to TRBD2. The V gene's germline CDR1 is LNHNV and CDR2 YYDKDF (reference sequence). The CDR3 has 16 residues. Unmatched junction bases numbered 5, after V lost 0 bases and J lost 6 bases. CDR3: CATSRDQLAGAGELFF. The CDR3 region has the DNA TGTGCCACCAGCAGAGATCAGTTAGCGGGGGCCGGGGAGCTGTTTTTT. The variable domain in full, completed from reference TRBV15 and TRBJ2-2, reads DAMVIQNPRYQVTQFGKPVTLSCSQTLNHNVMYWYQQKSSQAPKLLFHYYDKDFNNEADTPDNFQSRRPNTSFCFLDIRSPGLGDTAMYLCATSRDQLAGAGELFFGEGSRLTVL.

The chain carries TRBV6-5 and TRBJ1-1; the match to TRBD1 covers 10 bases. Per germline, CDR1 MNHEY and CDR2 SVGAGI. The CDR3 runs to 16 residues. With 2 bases clipped from V and 0 bases from J, the junction kept 3 bases outside the gene matches. CDR3 in DNA: TGTGCCAGCAGTTACGAGGGGACAGGGGTGAACACTGAAGCTTTCTTT. Encoded protein: CASSYEGTGVNTEAFF.

The rearrangement joins TRBV19 to TRBJ2-1; the match to TRBD2 covers 14 bases. CDR1 and CDR2 (germline): LNHDA, SQIVND (reference sequence). The CDR3 length is 16 residues. V shed 7 bases and J 9 bases; nucleotides not matched to a gene: 11. CDR3 loop: CASKNPGLAGVGEQFF. Written as DNA, the CDR3 is TGTGCCAGTAAGAATCCGGGACTAGCGGGAGTCGGTGAGCAGTTCTTC.

The V gene is TRBV30, the J gene TRBJ1-2; D unresolved. The CDR3 has 13 residues. CDR1 is GTSNPN, CDR2 SVGIG, per germline (reference sequence). V lost 3 bases, J lost 5 bases, and 13 bases lay in between. CDR3 sequence reads: CAWSHSRGYGYTF. CDR3 DNA sequence: TGTGCCTGGAGCCACAGTCGCGGGTATGGCTACACCTTC.

This clone was picked up one time. The chain uses TRBV11-2 and TRBJ2-5, with 10 bases aligning to TRBD2. Trimming removed 6 bases from V and 5 bases from J; junction bases left unmatched: 9. Germline V gives CDR1 SGHAT, CDR2 FQNNGV. CDR3 length: 15 residues. The CDR3 protein is CASSGASGSWETQYF. DNA for the CDR3: TGTGCCAGCAGTGGGGCTAGCGGGAGTTGGGAGACCCAGTACTTC. The complete variable domain, with remaining parts taken from reference TRBV11-2 and TRBJ2-5, reads EAGVAQSPRYKIIEKRQSVAFWCNPISGHATLYWYQQILGQGPKLLIQFQNNGVVDDSQLPKDRFSAERLKGVDSTLKIQPAKLEDSAVYLCASSGASGSWETQYFGPGTRLLVL.

As DNA, the CDR3 is TGTGCCAGCAGCCGAGATTTCATGAACACTGAAGCTTTCTTT. This codes for CASSRDFMNTEAFF. The rearrangement joins TRBV28 to TRBJ1-1; D not certain. Trimming took off 6 bases at V and 0 bases at J, with 11 bases between the two ends. Germline lookup yields CDR1 MDHEN and CDR2 SYDVKM. The CDR3 is made up of 14 amino acids.

The rearrangement links TRBV12-3 or TRBV12-4 to TRBJ2-5; weak D call: TRBD1 (5 bases). The CDR3 has 13 amino acids. The germline V and J ends were trimmed by 3 bases and 5 bases, with 10 bases remaining between them. CDR3 loop: CASSFRVAETQYF. DNA for the CDR3: TGTGCCAGCAGTTTCAGGGTCGCGGAGACCCAGTACTTC.

The chain carries TRBV7-9 and TRBJ1-4; TRBD1 is a possible D gene (6 bases). CDR3 length: 14 amino acids. The germline V and J ends were trimmed by 3 bases and 8 bases, with 13 bases remaining between them. From germline, CDR1 is SEHNR and CDR2 FQNEAQ (reference sequence). This CDR3 is CASSLNRVEEKLFF. The CDR3 DNA reads TGTGCCAGCAGCTTGAACAGGGTGGAGGAAAAACTGTTTTTT.

This sequence joins TRBV19 and TRBJ2-1; possibly TRBD1 for D (6 bases). Looked up from germline, CDR1 is LNHDA and CDR2 is SQIVND (reference sequence). The CDR3 covers 14 residues. Trimming cost V 5 bases and J 7 bases, with 15 bases left between them. The CDR3 loop is CASSANRATNEQFF. The CDR3 nucleotides are TGTGCCAGTAGTGCCAACAGGGCAACGAATGAGCAGTTCTTC.

This clone showed up just a few times. This chain uses TRBV28 with TRBJ1-2, with a weak D call TRBD1 (6 bases). The germline V and J ends were trimmed by 6 bases and 4 bases, with 18 bases remaining between them. The CDR3 runs to 15 residues. The germline CDR1 and CDR2 sequences are MDHEN and SYDVKM. CDR3 in amino acids: CASRLDILGGYGYTF. Here the CDR3 DNA reads TGTGCCAGCAGGCTGGATATCCTAGGGGGCTATGGCTACACCTTC.

This clone turned up a few times. The rearrangement uses TRBV5-5 and TRBJ1-5; TRBD1 agrees at 7 bases. Germline-derived CDR1 and CDR2 are SGHKS and YYEKEE (reference sequence). Germline trimming cut 0 bases from V and 3 bases from J; bases unmatched to any gene: 9. The CDR3 consists of 17 residues. CDR3 bases: TGTGCCAGCAGCTTGGGGGACAGCCTTTCGATCAATCAGCCCCAGCATTTT. Translation: CASSLGDSLSINQPQHF.

This clone was recorded only once. The CDR3: CASSIGGLLTEQFF. The CDR3 DNA reads as TGTGCCAGTAGTATAGGCGGTCTACTGACTGAGCAGTTCTTC. The chain has TRBV19 and TRBJ2-1; D remains unclear. Trimming shortened V by 1 base and J by 9 bases, and 13 bases separated the two germline ends. This CDR3 is 14 amino acids long. In germline, CDR1 is LNHDA, CDR2 SQIVND (reference sequence). Together with reference TRBV19 and TRBJ2-1, the CDR3 gives the full variable domain: DGGITQSPKYLFRKEGQNVTLSCEQNLNHDAMYWYRQDPGQGLRLIYYSQIVNDFQKGDIAEGYSVSREKKESFPLTVTSAQKNPTAFYLCASSIGGLLTEQFFGPGTRLTVL.

The genes are TRBV7-9 and TRBJ2-7, with 14 bases aligning to TRBD2. Germline V gene sequence: CDR1 SEHNR, CDR2 FQNEAQ (reference sequence). The CDR3 is made up of 17 amino acids. V shed 4 bases, J shed 5 bases, and the junction held 10 bases outside the gene matches. CDR3 coding DNA: TGTGCCAGCAGCTCTCCAGGGACTAGCGGGAGTAGGAACGAGCAGTACTTC. Amino acid sequence: CASSSPGTSGSRNEQYF.

V gene TRBV3-1 (or the pseudogene TRBV3-2) combines with J gene TRBJ1-1; unclear D gene. Trimming cost V 0 bases and J 1 base, with 6 bases left between them. The CDR3 length is 14 residues. The germline V gene encodes CDR1 LGHDT and CDR2 YNNKEL (reference sequence). The DNA of the CDR3 is TGTGCCAGCAGCCAAGAGTACGGGAACACTGAAGCTTTCTTT. Translated: CASSQEYGNTEAFF.

The V gene is TRBV2, the J gene TRBJ2-1; D unclear. This CDR3 has 10 residues. The germline V gene has CDR1 SNHLY and CDR2 FYNNEI. Trimming took 8 bases from V and 10 from J, leaving 9 bases between them. CDR3 in DNA: TGTGCCAGCTCTATCGGGGAGCAGTTCTTC. Translating it yields CASSIGEQFF.

V and J are TRBV28 and TRBJ2-5; 8 nucleotides match TRBD2. CDR1 is MDHEN and CDR2 is SYDVKM in the germline V gene. The CDR3 contains 13 residues. The trim removed 5 bases at V and 4 bases at J, leaving 3 bases unmatched. The CDR3 region has the DNA TGTGCCAGCAGTGAGCTAGCGGGAGAGACCCAGTACTTC. It specifies CASSELAGETQYF.

V is TRBV6-2 or TRBV6-3 and J is TRBJ2-1; 9 bases agree with TRBD2. After removal of 2 bases from V and 9 bases from J, the junction contained 8 bases not matched to a gene. CDR3 length equals 15 residues. Germline V gene data show CDR1 as MNHEY and CDR2 as SVGEGT. The CDR3 bases are TGTGCCAGCAGTTACGGCGCTAGCGGGATAGGTGAGCAGTTCTTC. Translated, it gives CASSYGASGIGEQFF.

This rearrangement joins TRBV29-1 to TRBJ1-5; tentative D call: TRBD1 (6 bases). V lost 6 bases, J lost 2 bases, and 17 bases lay in between. The CDR3 has 15 amino acids. Germline CDR1 reads SQVTM; CDR2 reads ANQGSEA. The CDR3 is CSVSTGFEGNQPQHF. CDR3 nucleotide sequence: TGCAGCGTAAGCACAGGGTTTGAGGGCAATCAGCCCCAGCATTTT.

This rearrangement joins TRBV7-9 to TRBJ2-4; maybe TRBD1 (5 bases). The CDR3 is 15 residues long. V lost 1 base and J 10 bases, leaving 17 bases between the germline ends. Germline CDR1 and CDR2: SEHNR and FQNEAQ (reference sequence). The CDR3 reads CASSLGTLDSKIQYF. DNA for the CDR3: TGTGCCAGCAGCTTAGGGACATTGGATTCAAAAATTCAGTACTTC. The full variable domain, completed using reference TRBV7-9 and TRBJ2-4, is DTGVSQNPRHKITKRGQNVTFRCDPISEHNRLYWYRQTLGQGPEFLTYFQNEAQLEKSRLLSDRFSAERPKGSFSTLEIQRTEQGDSAMYLCASSLGTLDSKIQYFGAGTRLSVL.

The V gene is TRBV3-1 (or the pseudogene TRBV3-2), the J gene TRBJ2-3; TRBD2 matches at 8 bases. Trimming took 3 bases from V and 1 from J; bases not matched to a gene: 3. Germline CDR1 is LGHDT and CDR2 is YNNKEL (reference sequence). CDR3 length: 15 residues. The CDR3 loop reads CASSQGSGGTDTQYF. The DNA for the CDR3 is TGTGCCAGCAGCCAGGGTAGCGGGGGCACAGATACGCAGTATTTT.

The V and J genes are TRBV7-9 and TRBJ2-6; no definite D call. V was shortened by 2 bases and J by 0 bases, with 8 bases between the two germline ends. CDR1 is SEHNR and CDR2 is FQNEAQ in the germline V gene (reference sequence). This CDR3 region has 16 residues. The CDR3 sequence is CASSLYPSSGANVLTF. The CDR3 nucleotides read TGTGCCAGCAGCTTATACCCCAGCTCTGGGGCCAACGTCCTGACTTTC.

The chain is built from TRBV4-2 and TRBJ1-2; perhaps TRBD1 as D (5 bases). V was pared by 0 bases and J by 6 bases, with 11 bases between. The CDR3 spans 14 residues. The germline CDR1 and CDR2 sequences are LGHNA and YNFKEQ. The CDR3 loop is CASSQDRGWNGYTF. The CDR3 DNA follows: TGTGCCAGCAGCCAAGATAGGGGCTGGAATGGCTACACCTTC.

CDR3 coding DNA: TGCGCCAGCAGCCAGCAACGGGACACTGAAGCTTTCTTT. Residues: CASSQQRDTEAFF. This chain connects TRBV4-1 to TRBJ1-1; no definite D call. Germline CDR1 and CDR2: MGHRA and YSYEKL. The CDR3 covers 13 residues. V was pared by 3 bases and J by 3 bases, with 8 bases between.

V usage is TRBV5-4 and J usage is TRBJ1-4; D not resolved. CDR3 length: 16 amino acids. V was cut by 1 base and J by 0 bases, with 10 bases left in between. Germline V gene data show CDR1 as SGHNT and CDR2 as YYREEE (reference sequence). In nucleotides, the CDR3 is TGTGCCAGCAGCTTGTTGGCGGATGCAACTAATGAAAAACTGTTTTTT. Protein product: CASSLLADATNEKLFF. The variable domain in full, completed from reference TRBV5-4 and TRBJ1-4, reads ETGVTQSPTHLIKTRGQQVTLRCSSQSGHNTVSWYQQALGQGPQFIFQYYREEENGRGNFPPRFSGLQFPNYSSELNVNALELDDSALYLCASSLLADATNEKLFFGSGTQLSVL.